The T cell receptor (beta chain) under discussion was sequenced for a study of a mutant IDH1 vaccine in newly diagnosed glioma. Study context: Treated patients, approximately 62% male and roughly 40% female, averaged about 42 years of age. Every participant had undergone radiotherapy, temozolomide, or both before, and most underwent both.

Time point here: baseline, week 1 (first vaccination visit). Stated treatment: pre-vaccination baseline after standard-of-care therapy. New WHO grade 3 or 4 astrocytomas that were IDH1-mutant and ATRX-lost had been found in donors. The CDR3 has 14 residues. CDR1 SGHVS and CDR2 FQNEAQ come from the germline V gene. V was shortened by 2 bases and J by 0 bases, with 7 bases between the two germline ends. The protocol was immunoSEQ multiplex PCR, while the TCRdb copy is restricted to in-frame clones and leaves out a portion. Among 70,000 to 100,000 clones listed, roughly 87% were seen once. Details on this clone: Its cognate antigen is unknown.

Overall study results and limits: Among top peripheral T cell clonotypes, changes seemed unrelated to pseudoprogression.

This clonotype was obtained from a man between 40 and 49 years old with glioma. Some clones in this sample may be carry-over from other donors' samples. Sequenced here: PBMCs, sampled from a glioma patient treated with radiotherapy, temozolomide or both. The chain recombines TRBV7-8 with TRBJ1-2; unclear D gene. CDR3 bases: TGTGCCAGCAGCTTATTAGAAGCTAACTATGGCTACACCTTC. Translated: CASSLLEANYGYTF.